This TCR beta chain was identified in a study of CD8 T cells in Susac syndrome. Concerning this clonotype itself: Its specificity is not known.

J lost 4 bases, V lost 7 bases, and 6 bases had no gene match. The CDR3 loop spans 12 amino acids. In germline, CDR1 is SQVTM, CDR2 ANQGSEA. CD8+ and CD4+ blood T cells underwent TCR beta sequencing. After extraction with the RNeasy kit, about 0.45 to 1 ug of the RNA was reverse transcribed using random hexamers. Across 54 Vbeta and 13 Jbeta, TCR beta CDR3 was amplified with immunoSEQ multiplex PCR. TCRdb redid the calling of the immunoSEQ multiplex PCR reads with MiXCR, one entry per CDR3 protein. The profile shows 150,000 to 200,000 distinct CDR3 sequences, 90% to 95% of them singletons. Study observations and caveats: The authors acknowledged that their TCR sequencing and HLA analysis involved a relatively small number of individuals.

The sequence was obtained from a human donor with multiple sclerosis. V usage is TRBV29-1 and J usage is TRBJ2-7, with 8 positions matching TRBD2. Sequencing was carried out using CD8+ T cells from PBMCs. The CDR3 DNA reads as TGCAGCGGCAGAGCGGGAGCGTACGAGCAGTACTTC. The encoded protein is CSGRAGAYEQYF.